The clone carrying this T cell receptor (beta chain) appeared many times. What it binds is not known. Researchers report isolating at least 7 million PBMCs per sample. Germline CDR1 reads SGHDN; CDR2 reads FVKESK. V dropped 4 bases and J dropped 15 bases, with 19 bases sitting between them. The CDR3 runs to 13 residues. Primers used in a second PCR of about 6 to 11 cycles were a sample-barcoded 5' primer and a J-beta primer mix. A single record per CDR3 protein comes from TCRdb applying MiXCR to the 5' RACE reads. The table includes around 1,900,000 distinct CDR3 sequences, 30% to 40% detected once. The sample is drawn from a study of blood T cells in healthy people across ages. Findings and caveats of the study: It was held that diversity estimates obtained from one million T cells represented underestimates. CMV status of donors was unknown, possibly confounding expanded clonotype changes. More naive CD4+ cells and higher diversity marked long-lived donors relative to aged donors.

The TCR sequence derives from a human donor in good health. This chain links TRBV14 with TRBJ2-1, with D tentatively TRBD1 or TRBD2 (6 bases each). Sequencing was carried out using blood. The CDR3 DNA follows: TGTGCCAGCAGCCGCCCATCAGGTCGGGGGCTGTTCTTC. Residues: CASSRPSGRGLFF.